This entry describes one TCR beta chain. The antigen is unknown. The data derive from a study of cytomegalovirus exposure and HLA in healthy donors. The study ran its PCR with 60 Vbeta and 13 Jbeta primers. Sequencing was performed with immunoSEQ multiplex PCR; in TCRdb, only in-frame clones are kept and a portion is missing. This sample has over 110,000 clones; 78% occur once, and the top ten carry 2.5% to 3.5%. Per germline, CDR1 MGHRA and CDR2 YSYEKL. V was clipped by 0 bases and J by 8 bases; unmatched bases: 14. The CDR3 covers 19 residues. The study's findings and limits: A link between a missense DCLRE1C variant and TCR beta V- and J-gene trimming emerged from a later analysis. Roughly uniform sequencing depth across donors was assumed, possibly incorrectly. Sequencing artifact likely explains a cluster of highly shared sequence variants. Several of the most significant clusters appeared, in a later analysis, to be linked to common viral pathogens.

The sample taken for sequencing was PBMCs. This clonotype was obtained from a female donor in good health and CMV-seronegative. The chain has TRBV4-1 and TRBJ1-6, with 9 bases lining up with TRBD1. The chain's CDR3 is CASSQDFGTGYSLDSPLHF. The CDR3 DNA reads as TGCGCCAGCAGCCAAGATTTTGGGACAGGGTATTCATTGGATTCACCCCTCCACTTT.